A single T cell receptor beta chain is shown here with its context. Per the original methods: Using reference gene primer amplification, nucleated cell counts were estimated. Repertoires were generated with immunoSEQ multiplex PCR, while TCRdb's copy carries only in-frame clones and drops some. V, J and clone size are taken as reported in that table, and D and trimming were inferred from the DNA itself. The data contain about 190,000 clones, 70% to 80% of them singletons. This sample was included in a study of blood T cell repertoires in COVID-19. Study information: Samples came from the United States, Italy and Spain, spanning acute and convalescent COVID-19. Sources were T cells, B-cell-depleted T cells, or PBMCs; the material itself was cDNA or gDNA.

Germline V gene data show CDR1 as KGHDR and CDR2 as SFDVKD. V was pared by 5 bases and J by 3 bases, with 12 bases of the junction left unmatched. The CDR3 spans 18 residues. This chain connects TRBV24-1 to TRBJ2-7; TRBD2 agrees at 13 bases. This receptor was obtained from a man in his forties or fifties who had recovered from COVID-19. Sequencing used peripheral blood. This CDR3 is CATSAMRWTSGSFYEQYF. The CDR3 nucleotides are TGTGCCACCAGTGCGATGCGGTGGACTAGCGGGAGTTTCTACGAGCAGTACTTC.